This TCR beta chain stems from a study of blood T cell repertoires in COVID-19. This clone was recorded only once. Participants were placed into cohorts based on the clinical history they reported. Clones were sequenced by immunoSEQ multiplex PCR, and TCRdb holds only the in-frame ones, with some missing. The sample has 300,000 or so clones, approximately 90% seen once. Sequencing was carried out using PBMCs or T cells enriched from blood (not recorded which). The clonotype originates from a woman in her 30s who had recovered from COVID-19.

The CDR3 reads CAISGGQGRSYNEQFF. CDR3 coding DNA: TGTGCCATCAGTGGGGGACAGGGCCGCTCCTACAATGAGCAGTTCTTC. The J gene is TRBJ2-1, the V gene TRBV10-3; TRBD1 matches 9 bases. The trim removed 4 bases at V and 0 bases at J, leaving 4 bases unmatched. This CDR3 contains 16 residues. Per germline, CDR1 ENHRY and CDR2 SYGVKD.